The sequence of this TCR beta chain was determined in a study of technical replicates of blood from a handful of donors. Some clones are missing from TCRdb's copy, which holds only in-frame ones; the method was immunoSEQ multiplex PCR. Seen here are 100,000 or so clones, 95% observed once, and the top ten hold 0.2% to 0.25%. Source material: T cells isolated from PBMCs. This receptor was identified in a human donor in good health.

The CDR3 sequence: CASSSGQSYTDTQYF. The CDR3 DNA sequence: TGTGCCAGCAGCTCCGGACAGTCATACACAGATACGCAGTATTTT. The chain has TRBV7-7 and TRBJ2-3; the D gene is possibly TRBD1 (6 bases). Looked up from germline, CDR1 is SSHAT and CDR2 is FNYEAQ (reference sequence). This CDR3 has 15 amino acids. The V end lost 4 bases, the J end lost 2 bases, and 13 bases lay between the germline ends.